The entry below gives a single T cell receptor beta chain sequence along with its context. Its antigen is currently unknown. The PCR contained 60 Vbeta and 13 Jbeta primers. The method was immunoSEQ multiplex PCR; TCRdb's version includes in-frame clones alone and lacks a portion of them. The sample has 150,000 to 200,000 clones; roughly 78% are singletons. The sample is drawn from a study of cytomegalovirus exposure and HLA in healthy donors. The wider study: In a previous analysis, some 110 million unique TCR beta sequences were found from 150 million to 200 million T cells.

Findings and caveats of the study: Reported results showed that the classifier diagnosed cytomegalovirus status with high specificity and sensitivity.

The donors comprised healthy bone marrow donors. The TCR was taken from a man aged 40-55 years in good health and CMV-seropositive. Input material: PBMCs.

The CDR3 sequence is CAGRQDTNEKLFF. The CDR3, as DNA: TGTGCCGGACGACAGGATACTAATGAAAAACTGTTTTTT. The gene calls are TRBV2 and TRBJ1-4; a weak D match, TRBD1 (6 bases). Between the trimmed V and J ends, which lost 11 bases and 2 bases, there was a span of 12 bases. Germline values: CDR1 SNHLY, CDR2 FYNNEI. This CDR3 region has 13 residues.